The 22 T cell receptor beta chains below all came from one sample that was sequenced in a study of radiation and T cells in renal cell carcinoma. The time point was: blood 4 weeks post-SBRT, at nephrectomy. Treatment reported: 15 Gy SBRT to primary tumor, nephrectomy 4 weeks later. Assay used: immunoSEQ multiplex PCR; TCRdb lists only in-frame clones, some missing. The sample has around 180,000 clones, about nine tenths seen once. Sequencing used blood, obtained from a patient whose treatment included radiotherapy and nephrectomy. All receptors derive from a woman between 50 and 59 years old with renal cell carcinoma.

The V and J genes are TRBV25-1 and TRBJ1-1; 12 bases fit TRBD1. Trimming cost V 6 bases and J 6 bases; bases outside gene matches: 5. Germline CDR1 and CDR2: MGHDK and SYGVNS. This CDR3 has 14 amino acids. In DNA form, the CDR3 reads TGTGCCAGCAGCGGGACAGGGGGCCACCCTGAAGCTTTCTTT. Its translation: CASSGTGGHPEAFF.

The rearrangement uses TRBV19 and TRBJ2-5; D is possibly TRBD1 (6 bases). Germline CDR1 LNHDA, CDR2 SQIVND (reference sequence). The CDR3 covers 16 residues. Trimming pared 6 bases from V and 0 bases from J, leaving 17 bases between. CDR3 amino acids: CASRPVGQGNQETQYF. The CDR3 region has the DNA TGTGCCAGTAGGCCGGTGGGGCAGGGGAACCAAGAGACCCAGTACTTC.

This chain joins TRBV19 and TRBJ2-7; unclear D gene. Germline V gene lookup returns CDR1 LNHDA and CDR2 SQIVND (reference sequence). Trimming removed 5 bases at V and 0 bases at J, with 8 bases between. CDR3 size: 13 residues. Here the CDR3 DNA reads TGTGCCAGTAGTGTGGACCGCTCCTACGAGCAGTACTTC. Protein: CASSVDRSYEQYF.

The chain is built from TRBV5-6 and TRBJ2-1; TRBD2 agrees at 8 bases. Per the germline V gene, CDR1 is SGHDT and CDR2 is YYEEEE. This CDR3 contains 16 residues. Trimming cost V 4 bases and J 6 bases; bases outside gene matches: 12. The CDR3 bases are TGTGCCAGCAGCCGCCTTAGGAGCGGGGGTAGCAATGAGCAGTTCTTC. Translating it yields CASSRLRSGGSNEQFF.

The chain carries TRBV7-9 and TRBJ1-1; D not certain. The CDR3 loop spans 15 amino acids. Germline loops: CDR1 SEHNR, CDR2 FQNEAQ (reference sequence). V lost 5 bases and J 0 bases, leaving 13 bases between the germline ends. As DNA, the CDR3 is TGTGCCAGCAGCGTTACGGAAGTCATGAACACTGAAGCTTTCTTT. It yields the protein CASSVTEVMNTEAFF.

This chain joins TRBV19 and TRBJ1-4; D gene ambiguous. Germline lookup yields CDR1 LNHDA and CDR2 SQIVND (reference sequence). V was shortened by 3 bases and J by 2 bases, with 7 bases between the two germline ends. CDR3 size: 14 residues. CDR3 bases: TGTGCCAGTAGTATCGGATTTACTAATGAAAAACTGTTTTTT. Translated: CASSIGFTNEKLFF.

The chain is built from TRBV7-2 and TRBJ2-7, with TRBD2 as a possible D gene (5 bases). This CDR3 region has 13 residues. The germline V gene has CDR1 SGHTA and CDR2 FQGNSA. The V end was cut by 1 base, the J end by 6 bases, with 10 bases between. CDR3 residues: CASSLGLAREQYF. The CDR3 DNA reads as TGTGCCAGCAGCTTAGGGCTAGCACGCGAGCAGTACTTC.

The chain links TRBV7-6 to TRBJ1-2; unclear D gene. CDR1 SGHVS and CDR2 FNYEAQ come from the germline V gene. The CDR3 is 15 amino acids. V dropped 5 bases and J dropped 6 bases, with 19 bases sitting between them. CDR3 loop: CASSPKAGHQNGYTF. The CDR3 region has the DNA TGTGCCAGCAGCCCCAAGGCAGGTCATCAAAATGGCTACACCTTC.

The chain has TRBV5-3 and TRBJ1-4; tentatively, D is TRBD1 (5 bases). TRBV5-3 is reported as an ORF; its role is uncertain. V dropped 1 base and J dropped 6 bases, with 10 bases sitting between them. This CDR3 has 14 amino acids. In DNA, the CDR3 is TGTGCCAGAAGCTTGCGGGGCCCGCATGAAAAACTGTTTTTT. Its translation: CARSLRGPHEKLFF.

The rearrangement uses TRBV1 and TRBJ1-1. TRBV1 is given as a pseudogene. This CDR3 has 18 amino acids. The DNA for the CDR3 is TGCACCAGCAGCCAAGAAGGTCTTGCTGAGGGAGGCGGTACTGAAGCTTTCTTT. Translating it yields CTSSQEGLAEGGGTEAFF.

The chain is built from TRBV15 and TRBJ1-6, with a weak D call TRBD1 (5 bases). Germline values: CDR1 LNHNV, CDR2 YYDKDF (reference sequence). With 0 bases removed from V and 8 bases from J, the gap between germline ends came to 11 bases. The CDR3 runs to 15 residues. CDR3 DNA: TGTGCCACCAGCAGAGAGGGCAGGGCGGATTCACCCCTCCACTTT. This gives the protein CATSREGRADSPLHF.

The chain recombines TRBV19 with TRBJ1-2, with 7 positions matching TRBD1. The germline gives CDR1 LNHDA, CDR2 SQIVND (reference sequence). This CDR3 is 14 amino acids long. V lost 4 bases to trimming and J lost 4 bases; unmatched junction nucleotides: 6. The CDR3 nucleotides read TGTGCCAGTAGTAGGGGACAGCCTCCCTATGGCTACACCTTC. It codes for CASSRGQPPYGYTF.

The rearrangement uses TRBV6-4 and TRBJ1-5; the match to TRBD1 covers 7 bases. With V trimmed by 10 bases and J by 1 base, 10 bases remained unmatched. The V gene's germline CDR1 is MRHNA and CDR2 SNTAGT. The CDR3 covers 15 residues. CDR3: CAKLQTGESNQPQHF. For the CDR3, the DNA is TGTGCCAAACTCCAAACAGGGGAGAGCAATCAGCCCCAGCATTTT.

The rearrangement uses TRBV18 and TRBJ1-4; TRBD1 aligns across 8 bases. The CDR3 has 15 residues. Unmatched junction bases numbered 7, after V lost 6 bases and J lost 4 bases. CDR1 is KGHSH, CDR2 LQKENI, per germline. The DNA for the CDR3 is TGTGCCAGCTCCCTCGCGGGACAGGATAATGAAAAACTGTTTTTT. It is translated as CASSLAGQDNEKLFF. Looking up the rest from reference TRBV18 and TRBJ1-4 gives the full variable domain: NAGVMQNPRHLVRRRGQEARLRCSPMKGHSHVYWYRQLPEEGLKFMVYLQKENIIDESGMPKERFSAEFPKEGPSILRIQQVVRGDSAAYFCASSLAGQDNEKLFFGSGTQLSVL.

The rearrangement joins TRBV6-5 to TRBJ2-3; D perhaps matches TRBD2 (7 bases). Trimming removed 8 bases from V and 4 bases from J, with 16 bases in between. The CDR3 covers 14 residues. In germline, CDR1 is MNHEY, CDR2 SVGAGI. The CDR3 nucleotides are TGTGCCAGCCATTTGGGGGGGGCGGCAGATACGCAGTATTTT. Amino acid sequence: CASHLGGAADTQYF.

The chain combines TRBV7-9 with TRBJ2-7, with TRBD1 matching 9 bases. The V segment lost 1 base and the J segment 5 bases; nucleotides outside the gene matches: 6. The CDR3 is 15 residues long. Germline V gene sequence: CDR1 SEHNR, CDR2 FQNEAQ (reference sequence). The CDR3 sequence: CASSLVQGASHEQYF. CDR3 DNA sequence: TGTGCCAGCAGCTTAGTACAGGGGGCATCCCACGAGCAGTACTTC. Full variable domain (remainder filled in from reference TRBV7-9 and TRBJ2-7): DTGVSQNPRHKITKRGQNVTFRCDPISEHNRLYWYRQTLGQGPEFLTYFQNEAQLEKSRLLSDRFSAERPKGSFSTLEIQRTEQGDSAMYLCASSLVQGASHEQYFGPGTRLTVT.

The rearrangement uses TRBV9 and TRBJ1-3; D remains unclear. The CDR3 covers 16 residues. The V and J ends lost 3 bases and 1 base respectively, with 14 bases between them. Per germline, CDR1 SGDLS and CDR2 YYNGEE. For the CDR3, the DNA is TGTGCCAGCAGCGCCAACGTCGTCCCGTCTGGAAACACCATATATTTT. Residues: CASSANVVPSGNTIYF. The full variable domain, its missing parts supplied by reference TRBV9 and TRBJ1-3, is DSGVTQTPKHLITATGQRVTLRCSPRSGDLSVYWYQQSLDQGLQFLIQYYNGEERAKGNILERFSAQQFPDLHSELNLSSLELGDSALYFCASSANVVPSGNTIYFGEGSWLTVV.

The chain is built from TRBV19 and TRBJ1-6; a possible D gene is TRBD1 (5 bases). The CDR3 has 15 residues. From germline, CDR1 is LNHDA and CDR2 SQIVND (reference sequence). V lost 9 bases and J 5 bases, leaving 17 bases between the germline ends. The CDR3 bases are TGTGCCAGCAGACAGAATTACAATAATAATTCACCCCTCCACTTT. This gives the protein CASRQNYNNNSPLHF.

The J gene is TRBJ1-2, the V gene TRBV19, with D possibly TRBD1 on 6 matching bases. The CDR3 is 16 amino acids. The germline V gene has CDR1 LNHDA and CDR2 SQIVND (reference sequence). V lost 4 bases to trimming and J lost 0 bases, with 15 bases between them. The chain's CDR3 is CASSKTQGWANYGYTF. CDR3 sequence (DNA): TGTGCCAGTAGTAAAACGCAGGGGTGGGCTAACTATGGCTACACCTTC.

This clone was seen a few times. The chain employs TRBV11-1 and TRBJ1-2, with no clear D. V was cut by 3 bases and J by 7 bases, with 12 bases left in between. Germline V gene data show CDR1 as SGHAT and CDR2 as FQDESV (reference sequence). CDR3 size: 13 residues. The CDR3 DNA sequence: TGTGCCAGCAGCTTTATGGCAGGTCGTGGCTACACCTTC. It is translated as CASSFMAGRGYTF. The whole variable domain, remainder taken from reference TRBV11-1 and TRBJ1-2, is EAEVAQSPRYKITEKSQAVAFWCDPISGHATLYWYRQILGQGPELLVQFQDESVVDDSQLPKDRFSAERLKGVDSTLKIQPAELGDSAMYLCASSFMAGRGYTFGSGTRLTVV.

J is TRBJ2-3 and V is TRBV27; D not certain. The V gene lost 8 bases and the J gene lost 0 bases, with 12 bases spanning the gap. Per the germline V gene, CDR1 is MNHEY and CDR2 is SMNVEV (reference sequence). CDR3 length: 14 amino acids. The CDR3 loop is CASGPGLSTDTQYF. CDR3 in DNA: TGTGCCAGCGGCCCCGGTCTCAGCACAGATACGCAGTATTTT.

V gene TRBV11-3 combines with J gene TRBJ2-7, with 8 positions matching TRBD2. V was clipped by 2 bases and J by 2 bases; unmatched bases: 5. The CDR3 sequence is 15 residues long. Per the germline V gene, CDR1 is SGHNT and CDR2 is YENEEA. The CDR3 spells CASSLRGGPAYEQYF. The CDR3 DNA sequence: TGTGCCAGCAGCTTACGCGGGGGGCCTGCCTACGAGCAGTACTTC.